The T cell receptor (beta chain) under discussion was sequenced for a study of immune heterogeneity within non-small cell lung tumors. General study findings and limits: Identical dominant CDR3 beta clonotypes recurred across a patient's tumor sites, together with site-unique high-frequency clones. Across individual patients, the high-frequency T-cell receptor beta clonotypes were largely distinct.

Genomic DNA from bulk tumor acted as the template, and 600 ng was loaded per sample. Several biopsies were collected from each primary tumor during surgery. They were spaced as far apart as possible within the tumor mass. Patients went through curative surgery, and their non-small cell lung cancer was untreated and newly diagnosed. Amplification of the TCR beta CDR3 was achieved through multiplex PCR with 32 V and 13 J primers. One entry per CDR3 protein, called by TCRdb with MiXCR from the multiplex PCR reads. The sample lists under 3,000 distinct CDR3 sequences, 20% to 30% occurring once. In its sample, this clonotype ranks as medium-sized. Its antigen is not identified. The sequence came from a man aged 40-49 years with non-small cell lung cancer. The sequencing input was lung tumor tissue.

The CDR3 coding sequence is TGTGCCAGCAGTTCGCCGGGGACAGGGGGCCGTGGCTACACCTTC. This gives the protein CASSSPGTGGRGYTF. The chain employs TRBV27 and TRBJ1-2, with TRBD1 matching 12 bases. The V segment lost 4 bases and the J segment 7 bases; nucleotides outside the gene matches: 7. Germline V lookup: CDR1 MNHEY, CDR2 SMNVEV (reference sequence). The CDR3 length is 15 residues.